Reported below is one T cell receptor (beta chain). The observed sequence ends 3 residues before the CDR3 terminus, with the missing tail filled in from the germline J gene. This specimen comes from a study of T cells in women clearing cervical HPV infection. Background on the study: Women with histologically confirmed HPV16-related CIN3 or worse, 2 with invasive cancer, served as cases. HLA type could not be excluded as a confounder.

All participants had a single incident cervical HPV16 infection, and prevalent HPV16 infections were excluded. CDR1 and CDR2 from the germline V gene are MNHNS and SASEGT. With 2 bases removed from V and 5 bases from J, the gap between germline ends came to 4 bases. The CDR3 has 12 amino acids. The table came from immunoSEQ multiplex PCR; TCRdb's copy has only in-frame clones and leaves some out. The sample spans about 9,200 clones; the ten largest clones claim around 8.4%. The sample comprised blood buffy coat. The rearrangement joins TRBV6-1 to TRBJ1-5; no clear D gene. The receptor comes from a woman between 18 and 75 years old with a cervical HPV16 infection that either progressed to CIN3+ or cleared (not recorded which). The covered CDR3 bases are TGTGCCAGCAGTGAAAGGTATCAGCCC. The encoded protein is CASSERYQP. The whole CDR3 sequence is CASSERYQPQHF.